This entry features one T cell receptor (beta chain) sequence. The table came from immunoSEQ multiplex PCR; TCRdb's copy has only in-frame clones and leaves some out. The data hold some 1 million clones, with about 77% observed a single time. The data were taken from a study of shared clonotypes between healthy human individuals. Sequencing was carried out using memory CD4+ T cells sorted from blood. Subset of the sample: CD45RA-negative fraction. The TCR was taken from a man younger than 30 in good health.

The DNA for the CDR3 is TGTGCCAGCAGCGTAAAAGCGGGGGGGCCTTACAATGAGCAGTTCTTC. Residues: CASSVKAGGPYNEQFF. The chain couples TRBV2 to TRBJ2-1, with 10 bases matching TRBD2. CDR3 length: 16 residues. CDR1 and CDR2 (germline): SNHLY, FYNNEI. The V and J ends lost 6 bases and 4 bases, in that order; junction bases with no gene match: 9.